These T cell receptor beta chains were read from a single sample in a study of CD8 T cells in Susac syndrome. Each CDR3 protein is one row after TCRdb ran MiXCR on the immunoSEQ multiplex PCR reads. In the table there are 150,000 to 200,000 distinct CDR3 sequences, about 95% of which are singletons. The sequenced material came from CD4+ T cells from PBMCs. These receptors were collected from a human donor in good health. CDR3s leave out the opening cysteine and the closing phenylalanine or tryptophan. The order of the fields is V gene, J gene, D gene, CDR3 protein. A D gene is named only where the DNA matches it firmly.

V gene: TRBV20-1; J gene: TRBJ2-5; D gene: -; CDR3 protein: SAPSRETQY
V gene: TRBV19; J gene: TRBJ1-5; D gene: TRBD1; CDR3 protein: ASWDRASNQPQH
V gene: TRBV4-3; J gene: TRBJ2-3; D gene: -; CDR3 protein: ASSQSVRMPTDTQY
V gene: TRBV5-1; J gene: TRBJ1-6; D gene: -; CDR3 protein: ASSLAARGSPLH
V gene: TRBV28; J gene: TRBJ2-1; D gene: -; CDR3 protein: ASSLAVPTENEQF
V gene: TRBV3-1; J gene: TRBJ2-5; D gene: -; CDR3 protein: ASSLRGAKQETQY
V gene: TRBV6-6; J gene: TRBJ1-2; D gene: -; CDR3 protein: ASKADYGYT
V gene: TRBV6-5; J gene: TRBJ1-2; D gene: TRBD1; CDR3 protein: ASRRGTGWRGYT
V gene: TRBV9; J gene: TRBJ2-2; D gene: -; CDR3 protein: ASRETDTGELF
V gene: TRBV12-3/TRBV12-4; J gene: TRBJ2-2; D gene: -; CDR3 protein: ASSGVGELF
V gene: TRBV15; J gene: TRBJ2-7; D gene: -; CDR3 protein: AIRGIEQY
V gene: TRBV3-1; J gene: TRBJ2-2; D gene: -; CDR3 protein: ASSQVPRGELF
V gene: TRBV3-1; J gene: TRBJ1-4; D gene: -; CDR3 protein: ASSQSFRDKRGEKLF
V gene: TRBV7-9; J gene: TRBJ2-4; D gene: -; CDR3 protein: ASSLASGLNIQY
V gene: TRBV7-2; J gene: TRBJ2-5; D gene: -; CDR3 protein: ASSLQRRGETQY
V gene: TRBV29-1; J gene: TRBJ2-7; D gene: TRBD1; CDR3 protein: SVGTGRGGDEQY
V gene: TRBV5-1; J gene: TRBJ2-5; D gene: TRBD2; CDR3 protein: ASSLDGSGGAESETQY
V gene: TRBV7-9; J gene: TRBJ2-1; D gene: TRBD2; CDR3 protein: ASSRGLVF
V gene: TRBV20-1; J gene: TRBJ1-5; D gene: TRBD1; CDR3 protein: SARGQSNQPQH
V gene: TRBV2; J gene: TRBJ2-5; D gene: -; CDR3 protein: ASTGDEETQY
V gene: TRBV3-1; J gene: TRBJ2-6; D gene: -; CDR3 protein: ASSQVVTAPAA
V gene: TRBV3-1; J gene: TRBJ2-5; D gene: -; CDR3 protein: ASSQGWGGQETQY
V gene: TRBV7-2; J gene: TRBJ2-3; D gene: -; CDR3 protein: ASKRVQTDTQY
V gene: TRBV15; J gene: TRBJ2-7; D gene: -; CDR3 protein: ATRPLRGGPSYEQY
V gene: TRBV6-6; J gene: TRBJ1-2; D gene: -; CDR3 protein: ASSYGTRGTYGYT
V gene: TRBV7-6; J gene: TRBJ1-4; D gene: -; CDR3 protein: ASSSTGLNEKLF
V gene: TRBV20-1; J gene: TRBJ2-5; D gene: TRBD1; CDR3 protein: SASKGASRETQY
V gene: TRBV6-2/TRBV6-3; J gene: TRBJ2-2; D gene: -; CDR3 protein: ASSYLQTGELF
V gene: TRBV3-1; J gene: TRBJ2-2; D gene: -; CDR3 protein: ASSQRLSAGELF
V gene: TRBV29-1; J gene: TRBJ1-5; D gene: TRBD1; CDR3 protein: SVEVGQPQYSNQPQH
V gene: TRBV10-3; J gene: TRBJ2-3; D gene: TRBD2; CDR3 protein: AISGKGTSGGLIGDTQY
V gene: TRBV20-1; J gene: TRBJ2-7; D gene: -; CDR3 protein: SASMDLGRYEQY
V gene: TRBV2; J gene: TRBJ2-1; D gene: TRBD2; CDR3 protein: ASSTAGYNEQF
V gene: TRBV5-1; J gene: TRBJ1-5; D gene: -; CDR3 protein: ASSPDGFVNQPQH
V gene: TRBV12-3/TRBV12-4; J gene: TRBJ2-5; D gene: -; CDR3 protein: ASRPGHPQETQY
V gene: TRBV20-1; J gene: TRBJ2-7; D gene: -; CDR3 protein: SARDHGRGSYEQY
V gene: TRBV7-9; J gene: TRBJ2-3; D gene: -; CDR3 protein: ASSSPAGTDTQY
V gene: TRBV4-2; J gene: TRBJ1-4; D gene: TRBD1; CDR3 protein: ASSREQGKSNEKLF
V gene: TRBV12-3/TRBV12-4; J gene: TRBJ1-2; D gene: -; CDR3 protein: ASSSQAPQGLLYGYT
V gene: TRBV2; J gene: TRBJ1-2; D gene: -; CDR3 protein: ASSEETGGTPAGYT
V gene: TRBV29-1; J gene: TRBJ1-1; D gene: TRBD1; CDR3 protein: SVEGTGNTEAF
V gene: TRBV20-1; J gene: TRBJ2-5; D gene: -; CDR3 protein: SARQGQETQY
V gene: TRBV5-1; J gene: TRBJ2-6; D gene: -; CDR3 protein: ASSLVLQGTGANVLT
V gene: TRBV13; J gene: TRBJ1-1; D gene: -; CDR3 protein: ASSLPRAEAF
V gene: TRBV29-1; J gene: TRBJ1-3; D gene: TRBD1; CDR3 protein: SVAQGSGNTIY
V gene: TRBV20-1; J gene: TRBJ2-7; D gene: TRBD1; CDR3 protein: SARAKDRVSYEQY
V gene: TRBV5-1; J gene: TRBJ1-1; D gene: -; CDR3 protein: ASSLVGSNTEAF
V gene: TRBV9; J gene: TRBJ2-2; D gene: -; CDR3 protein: ASSVVAVSGELF
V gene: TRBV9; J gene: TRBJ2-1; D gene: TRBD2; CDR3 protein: ASSDRTSGDEQF